This is a list of T cell receptor beta chains from one sample in a study of post-analysis software for immune sequencing data. TCRdb independently ran MiXCR on the PCR reads; one entry per CDR3 protein. Of about 820,000 distinct CDR3 sequences listed, 53% are singletons. The sequencing input was blood. The receptors stem from a girl aged 10-17 years with multiple sclerosis. CDR3s include the opening cysteine and the closing phenylalanine or tryptophan. The D gene is left open where the match is weak. Some rows mark clone size as missing; the rest say once, few, many or name a class of expanded clone.

CDR3 protein,CDR3 DNA,D gene,J gene,clone size,V gene
CASRSGTGGGISSYEQYF,TGTGCCAGCCGCTCCGGGACAGGGGGGGGGATAAGCTCCTACGAGCAGTACTTC,TRBD1,TRBJ2-7,few,TRBV25-1
CSARLYGEGYNEQFF,TGCAGTGCTAGACTCTACGGAGAGGGTTACAATGAGCAGTTCTTC,NA,TRBJ2-1,NA,TRBV20-1
CASSESSQGYGYTF,TGCGCCAGCAGTGAGTCGAGCCAGGGTTACGGCTACACCTTC,NA,TRBJ1-2,few,TRBV10-2
CASSLVGSGRTDTQYF,TGTGCCAGCAGCTTAGTCGGCAGCGGGAGGACAGATACGCAGTATTTT,TRBD2,TRBJ2-3,NA,TRBV7-9
CASSQVGQLSYEQYF,TGTGCCAGCAGCCAAGTGGGACAGCTGTCTTACGAGCAGTACTTC,TRBD1,TRBJ2-7,NA,TRBV4-2
CASRYGQGASYEQYF,TGTGCCAGTAGATACGGACAGGGGGCATCCTACGAGCAGTACTTC,TRBD1,TRBJ2-7,NA,TRBV19
CAIRSASGSRGSSTDTQYF,TGTGCCATCAGGTCGGCTAGCGGGAGTCGCGGGTCTAGCACAGATACGCAGTATTTT,TRBD2,TRBJ2-3,NA,TRBV10-3
CSVILLHITPDTQYF,TGCAGCGTTATTCTCCTGCATATTACCCCAGATACGCAGTATTTT,NA,TRBJ2-3,once,TRBV29-1
CASSLDRSQETQYF,TGTGCCAGCAGCTTGGACAGAAGCCAAGAGACCCAGTACTTC,NA,TRBJ2-5,few,TRBV7-6
CASSYDYGGRLYTEAFF,TGTGCCAGCAGTTATGATTATGGGGGACGACTTTACACTGAAGCTTTCTTT,NA,TRBJ1-1,few,TRBV27
CSVEVELKGPSTDTQYF,TGCAGCGTTGAAGTCGAACTCAAGGGTCCTAGCACAGATACGCAGTATTTT,NA,TRBJ2-3,few,TRBV29-1
CASSLSSPGEQYF,TGCGCCAGCAGCTTGAGCTCCCCTGGCGAGCAGTACTTC,NA,TRBJ2-7,NA,TRBV5-1
CASSLSRDEKLFF,TGTGCCAGCAGCTTATCTAGGGATGAAAAACTGTTTTTT,NA,TRBJ1-4,few,TRBV7-3
CSGGTGGYEQYF,TGCAGCGGAGGGACAGGGGGCTACGAGCAGTACTTC,TRBD1,TRBJ2-7,few,TRBV29-1
CSVEDWDGHSEKLFF,TGCAGCGTTGAAGATTGGGACGGTCATAGTGAAAAACTGTTTTTT,NA,TRBJ1-4,NA,TRBV29-1
CSARAPGLGPYEQYF,TGCAGTGCTAGAGCCCCGGGACTAGGGCCCTACGAGCAGTACTTC,TRBD2,TRBJ2-7,NA,TRBV20-1
CASSDRDTSYGYTF,TGTGCCAGCAGTGATCGGGACACGAGCTATGGCTACACCTTC,NA,TRBJ1-2,few,TRBV2
CASSSRAGLGPATYEQYF,TGTGCCAGCAGTTCCCGGGCGGGGTTGGGTCCGGCTACCTACGAGCAGTACTTC,NA,TRBJ2-7,once,TRBV7-6
CASSYSPSGGSYEQYF,TGTGCCAGCAGTTACTCCCCCAGCGGGGGATCCTACGAGCAGTACTTC,TRBD2,TRBJ2-7,NA,TRBV6-6
CASSLAMTDYGYTF,TGTGCCAGCAGCTTAGCGATGACAGACTATGGCTACACCTTC,NA,TRBJ1-2,NA,TRBV7-2
CSVERGAQETQYF,TGCAGCGTTGAAAGGGGGGCCCAAGAGACCCAGTACTTC,NA,TRBJ2-5,few,TRBV29-1
CSAPPSGSETQYF,TGCAGTGCTCCACCCTCCGGGAGCGAGACCCAGTACTTC,NA,TRBJ2-5,NA,TRBV20-1
CSAREQRGGRYNEQFF,TGCAGTGCTAGAGAACAGCGGGGGGGCCGCTACAATGAGCAGTTCTTC,TRBD2,TRBJ2-1,NA,TRBV20-1
CSVVAGGDYGYTF,TGCAGCGTTGTCGCAGGGGGGGACTATGGCTACACCTTC,TRBD1,TRBJ1-2,NA,TRBV29-1
CASSRQGLGEQYF,TGTGCCAGCAGTAGACAGGGGTTAGGCGAGCAGTACTTC,TRBD1,TRBJ2-7,NA,TRBV12-3/TRBV12-4
CASSPVGITDTQYF,TGTGCCAGCTCACCAGTGGGGATAACAGATACGCAGTATTTT,NA,TRBJ2-3,once,TRBV18
CASSLIHLGYEQYF,TGTGCCAGCAGCTTAATCCATCTAGGGTACGAGCAGTACTTC,NA,TRBJ2-7,once,TRBV7-2
CASSILGQEISNQPQHF,TGTGCCAGCAGCATACTCGGACAGGAAATTAGCAATCAGCCCCAGCATTTT,TRBD1,TRBJ1-5,NA,TRBV5-6
CSALYNEQFF,TGCAGTGCTTTGTACAATGAGCAGTTCTTC,NA,TRBJ2-1,few,TRBV20-1
CSVSGLAGFPSYEQYF,TGCAGTGTTTCGGGACTAGCGGGCTTTCCCTCCTACGAGCAGTACTTC,TRBD2,TRBJ2-7,few,TRBV20-1
CASIRPGQVNYEQYF,TGTGCCAGCATCAGACCGGGACAGGTCAACTACGAGCAGTACTTC,NA,TRBJ2-7,NA,TRBV21-1
CASSLGGFGTLNEQFF,TGCGCCAGCAGCTTGGGGGGTTTTGGTACATTGAATGAGCAGTTCTTC,NA,TRBJ2-1,few,TRBV5-1
CASSWGRSTDTQYF,TGTGCCAGCAGTTGGGGTCGGTCCACAGATACGCAGTATTTT,NA,TRBJ2-3,few,TRBV7-3
CATSREWGLVQETQYF,TGTGCCACCAGCAGAGAATGGGGGCTAGTCCAAGAGACCCAGTACTTC,NA,TRBJ2-5,NA,TRBV15
CSARDQRATSYEQYF,TGCAGTGCTAGAGATCAACGGGCAACCTCCTACGAGCAGTACTTC,NA,TRBJ2-7,few,TRBV20-1
CASSLILQGRSEAFF,TGTGCCAGCAGCTTAATCTTACAGGGTAGGTCTGAAGCTTTCTTT,NA,TRBJ1-1,NA,TRBV7-9
CSAGQEGYEQYF,TGCAGTGCCGGACAGGAGGGATACGAGCAGTACTTC,NA,TRBJ2-7,NA,TRBV20-1
CASSLPAGINYGYTF,TGTGCCAGCAGCTTACCGGCAGGGATTAACTATGGCTACACCTTC,NA,TRBJ1-2,NA,TRBV7-9
CASKGGRNTEAFF,TGTGCCAGCAAGGGGGGGAGGAACACTGAAGCTTTCTTT,NA,TRBJ1-1,NA,TRBV27
CASSIRQGLKQYF,TGTGCCAGCAGTATCAGACAGGGCCTAAAGCAGTACTTC,TRBD1,TRBJ2-7,NA,TRBV12-3/TRBV12-4
CASTQLRRLGGRPYEQYF,TGTGCCAGCACCCAACTCAGGCGGCTTGGGGGGCGCCCCTACGAGCAGTACTTC,NA,TRBJ2-7,NA,TRBV7-4
CSVDLEDEQYF,TGCAGCGTTGATTTGGAGGACGAGCAGTACTTC,NA,TRBJ2-7,NA,TRBV29-1
CASSLTSAGHGYTF,TGTGCCAGCAGCTTAACGTCGGCAGGGCATGGCTACACCTTC,NA,TRBJ1-2,NA,TRBV7-3
CASSHPDRVRYGYTF,TGCGCCAGCAGCCACCCAGACAGGGTGCGGTATGGCTACACCTTC,TRBD1,TRBJ1-2,NA,TRBV4-1
CSVVPENVKNIQYF,TGCAGCGTTGTTCCGGAGAACGTAAAAAACATTCAGTACTTC,NA,TRBJ2-4,few,TRBV29-1
CASSLGWLAGAISTDTQYF,TGCGCCAGCAGCTTGGGATGGCTAGCGGGGGCGATTAGCACAGATACGCAGTATTTT,TRBD2,TRBJ2-3,NA,TRBV5-1
CSVERGGWDHEQFF,TGCAGCGTTGAAAGGGGGGGGTGGGATCATGAGCAGTTCTTC,NA,TRBJ2-1,NA,TRBV29-1
CSVMGDREYEQYF,TGCAGCGTGATGGGGGACAGGGAGTACGAGCAGTACTTC,TRBD1,TRBJ2-7,many,TRBV29-1
CASSQPSRGPVGETQYF,TGTGCCAGCAGCCAGCCTTCCAGGGGCCCCGTTGGAGAGACCCAGTACTTC,NA,TRBJ2-5,NA,TRBV14
CASSLRLTYEQYF,TGCGCCAGCAGCTTGCGCCTAACCTACGAGCAGTACTTC,NA,TRBJ2-7,few,TRBV5-1
CSARAGTTAHYGYTF,TGCAGTGCTAGGGCCGGGACAACCGCACACTATGGCTACACCTTC,NA,TRBJ1-2,NA,TRBV20-1
CASSHTSTDTQYF,TGTGCCAGCAGCCATACTAGCACAGATACGCAGTATTTT,NA,TRBJ2-3,few,TRBV3-1
CASSSRGLEQYF,TGCGCCAGCAGCTCCAGGGGTTTGGAGCAGTACTTC,NA,TRBJ2-7,NA,TRBV5-1
CSANPGDTQYF,TGCAGTGCTAACCCGGGAGATACGCAGTATTTT,NA,TRBJ2-3,NA,TRBV20-1
CASSEAGGNQPQHF,TGTGCCAGCAGTGAGGCGGGTGGCAATCAGCCCCAGCATTTT,NA,TRBJ1-5,NA,TRBV6-1